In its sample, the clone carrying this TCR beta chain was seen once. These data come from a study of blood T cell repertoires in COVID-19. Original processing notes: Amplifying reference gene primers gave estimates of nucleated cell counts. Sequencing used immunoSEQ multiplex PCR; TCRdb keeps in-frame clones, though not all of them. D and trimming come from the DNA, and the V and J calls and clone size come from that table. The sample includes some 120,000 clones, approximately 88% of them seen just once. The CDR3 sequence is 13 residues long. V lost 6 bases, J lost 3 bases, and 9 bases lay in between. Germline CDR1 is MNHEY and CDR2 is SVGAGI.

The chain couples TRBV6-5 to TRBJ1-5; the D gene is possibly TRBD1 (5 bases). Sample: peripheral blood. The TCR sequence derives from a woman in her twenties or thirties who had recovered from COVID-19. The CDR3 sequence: CASRDSYNQPQHF. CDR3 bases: TGTGCCAGCAGAGACAGTTACAATCAGCCCCAGCATTTT.